Listed here are 18 T cell receptor beta chains from one sample, sequenced in a study of control samples from healthy donors and cancer patients. Measured with immunoSEQ multiplex PCR; TCRdb has only the in-frame clones, and not every one. The sample lists 110,000 or so clones; roughly 89% were seen once. Specimen: blood. These receptors all come from a man between 25 and 39 years old in good health.

This clone has a single count. The chain recombines TRBV5-1 with TRBJ2-2; D might be TRBD2 (6 bases). This CDR3 contains 14 residues. The V end was cut by 6 bases, the J end by 1 base, with 10 bases between. CDR1 and CDR2 (germline): SGHRS, YFSETQ. CDR3 sequence reads: CASTDSGNTGELFF. The CDR3 nucleotides read TGCGCCAGCACAGATAGCGGGAACACCGGGGAGCTGTTTTTT.

The chain uses TRBV14 and TRBJ1-6; 8 bases match TRBD1. V dropped 3 bases and J dropped 0; count of bases not matched to a gene: 1. CDR3 size: 16 residues. The germline V gene encodes CDR1 SGHDN and CDR2 FVKESK. The CDR3, as DNA: TGTGCCAGCAGCCAGGACAGGGACTCCTATAATTCACCCCTCCACTTT. Translating gives CASSQDRDSYNSPLHF.

This chain links TRBV4-1 with TRBJ2-7; D remains unclear. V was trimmed by 1 base and J by 4 bases, leaving 8 bases between them. This CDR3 region has 13 residues. The germline V gene has CDR1 MGHRA and CDR2 YSYEKL. This chain's CDR3 is CASSQVYGYEQYF. CDR3 coding DNA: TGCGCCAGCAGCCAAGTGTATGGGTACGAGCAGTACTTC.

The V call is TRBV25-1, the J call TRBJ2-2, with D unresolved. The CDR3 extends over 14 amino acids. V lost 3 bases, J lost 7 bases, and 12 bases lay in between. The germline CDR1 and CDR2 sequences are MGHDK and SYGVNS. The CDR3 bases are TGTGCCAGCAGTGAGGCAGGTCGAGGCGGGGAGCTGTTTTTT. Translated, it gives CASSEAGRGGELFF.

The chain links TRBV19 to TRBJ1-1; D may be TRBD1 (6 bases). The V end was cut by 5 bases, the J end by 1 base, with 14 bases between. This CDR3 spans 15 amino acids. Germline-derived CDR1 and CDR2 are LNHDA and SQIVND (reference sequence). The DNA for the CDR3 is TGTGCCAGTAGTTCTACAGGGATGGGGAACACTGAAGCTTTCTTT. This codes for CASSSTGMGNTEAFF.

The rearrangement joins TRBV29-1 to TRBJ1-2; D might be TRBD1 (6 bases). The V and J ends lost 7 bases and 7 bases respectively, with 16 bases between them. Per the germline V gene, CDR1 is SQVTM and CDR2 is ANQGSEA. This CDR3 region has 12 residues. Here the CDR3 reads CSAGTGAGGYTF. In nucleotides, the CDR3 is TGCAGCGCAGGCACGGGGGCGGGTGGCTACACCTTC. Full variable domain (remainder filled in from reference TRBV29-1 and TRBJ1-2): SAVISQKPSRDICQRGTSLTIQCQVDSQVTMMFWYRQQPGQSLTLIATANQGSEATYESGFVIDKFPISRPNLTFSTLTVSNMSPEDSSIYLCSAGTGAGGYTFGSGTRLTVV.

The rearrangement links TRBV11-3 to TRBJ1-1; tentatively, D is TRBD1 (6 bases). Trimming shortened V by 5 bases and J by 4 bases, and 11 bases separated the two germline ends. Germline CDR1 SGHNT, CDR2 YENEEA. The CDR3 is made up of 13 amino acids. The CDR3 bases are TGTGCCAGCAGCGTAACAGGGACCACTGAAGCTTTCTTT. Protein sequence: CASSVTGTTEAFF.

V and J are TRBV3-1 (or the pseudogene TRBV3-2) and TRBJ1-2, with D unclear. Germline lookup yields CDR1 LGHDT and CDR2 YNNKEL (reference sequence). V shed 4 bases and J shed 4 bases, with 16 bases lying between them. This CDR3 is 15 amino acids long. The CDR3 sequence: CASSPPWTGPYGYTF. CDR3 coding DNA: TGTGCCAGCAGCCCTCCGTGGACTGGGCCCTATGGCTACACCTTC.

V gene TRBV5-1 combines with J gene TRBJ1-1, with D tentatively TRBD1 (5 bases). The CDR3 has 15 residues. The V end was cut by 3 bases, the J end by 0 bases, with 12 bases between. Germline assignment: CDR1 SGHRS and CDR2 YFSETQ. CDR3 amino acids: CASSWGPTVNTEAFF. Here the CDR3 DNA reads TGCGCCAGCAGCTGGGGCCCGACGGTGAACACTGAAGCTTTCTTT.

The chain has TRBV6-1 and TRBJ1-6; D gene uncertain. V gave up 3 bases and J gave up 6 bases, with 6 bases separating them. This CDR3 comprises 13 residues. Germline values: CDR1 MNHNS, CDR2 SASEGT. In DNA form, the CDR3 reads TGTGCCAGCAGTGAGGCCAGTAATTCACCCCTCCACTTT. Amino acids: CASSEASNSPLHF.

The table lists this clone with a count of one. The chain joins TRBV5-6 to TRBJ1-1, with D possibly being TRBD1 (6 bases). The CDR3 has 15 amino acids. CDR1 SGHDT and CDR2 YYEEEE come from the germline V gene. The ends were cut back, 3 bases at V and 2 bases at J, with 14 bases in the middle. The CDR3 coding sequence is TGTGCCAGCAGCTCTACAGGACAGATTAACACTGAAGCTTTCTTT. Residues: CASSSTGQINTEAFF.

The chain employs TRBV6-2 or TRBV6-3 and TRBJ1-1; no clear D gene. Germline lookup yields CDR1 MNHEY and CDR2 SVGEGT. Trimming took 2 bases from V and 4 from J, leaving 11 bases between them. The CDR3 contains 14 residues. In DNA, the CDR3 is TGTGCCAGCAGTTACCGAGTGAGGAGCACTGAAGCTTTCTTT. Translating it yields CASSYRVRSTEAFF.

The V gene is TRBV21-1, the J gene TRBJ1-1; the table's D call of TRBD1 was not tested on the DNA. TRBV21-1 is marked as a pseudogene. The length of the CDR3 is 18 residues. Written as DNA, the CDR3 is TGTGCCAGCAGCTCACCGGGACAGCCGGTTCGGAGGCCCACTGAAGCTTTCTTT. It yields the protein CASSSPGQPVRRPTEAFF.

J is TRBJ2-3 and V is TRBV6-4; 7 nucleotides agree with TRBD2. J lost 2 bases, V lost 4 bases, and 6 bases had no gene match. This CDR3 spans 15 amino acids. Per the germline V gene, CDR1 is MRHNA and CDR2 is SNTAGT. The CDR3 loop is CASSVAGETTDTQYF. CDR3 bases: TGTGCCAGCAGTGTCGCGGGGGAAACCACAGATACGCAGTATTTT.

This chain joins TRBV28 and TRBJ1-2; D is unclear. Trimming cost V 2 bases and J 5 bases, with 3 bases left between them. The CDR3 runs 11 residues. Per germline, CDR1 MDHEN and CDR2 SYDVKM. As DNA, the CDR3 is TGTGCCAGCAGTTTAAGTTATGGCTACACCTTC. Its protein is CASSLSYGYTF.

This sequence joins TRBV4-1 and TRBJ2-5, with D tentatively TRBD1 or TRBD2 (6 bases each). V dropped 4 bases and J dropped 5 bases, with 17 bases sitting between them. This CDR3 region has 15 residues. Germline V gene lookup returns CDR1 MGHRA and CDR2 YSYEKL. The CDR3 region has the DNA TGCGCCAGCAGCCCGAACAGGGAGGTTCGGGAGACCCAGTACTTC. Its translation: CASSPNREVRETQYF.

A remark on this clone: The sample carries other DNA sequences with the same CDR3. The gene calls are TRBV30 and TRBJ1-5, with TRBD1 matching over 7 bases. Trimming took 2 bases from V and 5 from J; bases not matched to a gene: 3. CDR1 is GTSNPN, CDR2 SVGIG, per germline (reference sequence). This CDR3 spans 13 amino acids. CDR3 coding DNA: TGTGCCTGGAGTCGACAGGGAGATCAGCCCCAGCATTTT. Its translation is CAWSRQGDQPQHF.

The chain carries TRBV19 and TRBJ2-1, with 11 bases fitting TRBD2. There are 17 residues in the CDR3. The V and J ends lost 7 bases and 0 bases, in that order; junction bases with no gene match: 8. In germline, CDR1 is LNHDA, CDR2 SQIVND (reference sequence). The DNA of the CDR3 is TGTGCCAGTACCGGGACTAGCGGACGCTCCTCCTACAATGAGCAGTTCTTC. It yields the protein CASTGTSGRSSYNEQFF.